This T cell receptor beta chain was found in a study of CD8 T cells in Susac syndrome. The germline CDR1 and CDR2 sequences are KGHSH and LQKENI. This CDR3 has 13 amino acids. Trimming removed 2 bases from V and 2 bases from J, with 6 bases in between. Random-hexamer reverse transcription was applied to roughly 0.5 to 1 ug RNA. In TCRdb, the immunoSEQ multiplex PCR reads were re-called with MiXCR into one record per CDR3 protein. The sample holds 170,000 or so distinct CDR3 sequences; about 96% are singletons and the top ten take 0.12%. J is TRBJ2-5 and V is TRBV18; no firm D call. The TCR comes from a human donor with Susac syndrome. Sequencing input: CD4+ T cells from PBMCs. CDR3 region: CASSPGFQETQYF. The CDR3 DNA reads TGTGCCAGCTCACCAGGGTTTCAAGAGACCCAGTACTTC.